This T cell receptor (beta chain) was sequenced for a study of shared clonotypes between healthy human individuals (dated by TCRdb to the early 2020s). Concerning the study at large: The cohort comprised two women and three men aged 18 to 49 years. Per donor, three plates each were used for CD4 naive and CD4 memory, two for CD8 naive, and one for CD8 memory. To estimate repertoire size and how much clonotypes are shared between individuals, the study performed deep sequencing of blood TCR repertoires from roughly five healthy adults. Libraries were prepared and TCR repertoires were sequenced by different laboratories using diverse techniques, in order to increase sequencing depth and limit assay-specific biases. Per donor, leukapheresis produced somewhere between about 0.85 and 9.5 billion PBMCs. The paper's findings and limits, for the study overall: Even with the large sequencing depth, rarefaction of the sorted-subset datasets indicated that sequencing was incomplete. Naive subsets generally had larger estimated clonotype richness than memory subsets. Across a few donors, about 5.2% of naive CD4, approximately 3.6% of naive CD8, about 2.3% of memory CD4, and about 0.4% of memory CD8 clonotypes were shared. Sampling was restricted to blood, and TCR repertoires in tissues likely differ from the TCR repertoires found in blood. Pairwise subsampling indicated that sequencing depth was expected to affect the degree of clonotype sharing among donors. Higher generation probabilities were observed for clonotypes shared by all four sorted-subset donors than for non-shared clonotypes. Because the study included only a small number of donors, the genetic and exposure-history diversity represented was limited.

The donors were healthy, HIV-negative adults who had no recently reported acute infections or vaccinations. Every donor was a Caucasian adult living in Nashville, Tennessee, USA. Magnetic negative selection was used to enrich CD4+ T cells, after which naive cells were positively selected on CD45RA and the negative fraction became the memory subset. After blood collection by leukapheresis, PBMCs were isolated using Ficoll-Histopaque density gradient centrifugation and then cryopreserved in the vapor phase of liquid nitrogen. Analytical flow cytometry was used to check the purity and quantity of every magnetically sorted T cell population. Genomic DNA was isolated from every sorted fraction and measured by UV absorbance on a Nanodrop 2000c. Taken from the germline V gene, the CDR1 and CDR2 loops are SGHTA and FQGNSA. The CDR3 spans 14 residues, from the cysteine through the phenylalanine. Solely the CDR3 DNA is kept, with 42 bases framed from the first base. V and J are truncated by 6 bases and 3 bases respectively, leaving an intervening sequence of 15 bases.

Using the deep immunoSEQ assay, TCR CDR3 regions were amplified from genomic DNA by multiplex PCR. Extracted genomic DNA from each cell subset was spread evenly across all wells of several immunoSEQ 96-well plates, with each plate serving as a replicate. For sorted subsets, 150 to 250 ng genomic DNA, equal to approximately 30,000 T cell genomes, was loaded into each replicate PCR. The purified libraries were quantified using a Qubit 3.0 fluorometer, sized with a Bioanalyzer 2100, and then quantified again using the KAPA Library Quantification kit. A separate single-read 150-cycle Illumina NextSeq 550 flow cell was used to sequence each immunoSEQ 96-well plate. Per the authors' processing: Because the immunoSEQ output held only junctional sequences and lacked quality scores, the filtering could not match the filtering applied to full-length reads. Sequences were annotated with PyIR, a Python wrapper for IgBLAST v1.9, and V/J genes and CDR3 were assigned using IMGT germline references. Any read was removed if the V/J assignment was weak (E-value above 1e-6), the CDR3 was missing, or the read contained stop codons, out-of-frame junctions, or ambiguous translated residues. V3J clonotypes were defined as sequences sharing an identical inferred V gene, J gene, and CDR3 amino acid sequence. Percentage overlap between repertoires was computed as shared unique clonotypes divided by the size of the smaller repertoire. RTK rarefaction, the Chao1 estimator, and Recon v2.1 estimates of unobserved clonotypes were used to assess repertoire richness. For all TCRbeta clonotypes obtained by the gDNA method from a handful of donors, generation probabilities were computed with OLGA. TCRdb carries this immuneACCESS record with in-frame sequences only. Its versions omit some clonotypes, under half of them owing to an unresolved V gene in the studies checked, with the rest unexplained. The D gene and trimming were derived from the DNA, and the V and J assignments and clone size from that table. The sample table shows about 2.3 million clones, and 85% to 95% are seen once. The top ten clonotypes cover approximately 0.41% of the sample.

This clone was seen only once. The antigen it binds to is not known. Nothing much larger sits one base from this clone, and base qualities are not available. The clonotype originates from a man younger than 35 in good health. Some clones in this sample may be carry-over from other donors' samples. Specimen: naive CD4+ T cells from PBMCs. Read against the paper, the sample's cell subset or site label means: CD45RA+ positively selected. The chain couples TRBV7-2 to TRBJ2-7; the D gene is perhaps TRBD2, on 5 matching bases. The CDR3 loop reads CASSPTLALYEQYF. The nucleotides read TGTGCCAGCAGTCCTACTCTAGCACTCTACGAGCAGTACTTC. When the CDR3 is completed using the reference TRBV7-2 and TRBJ2-7 genes on either side, the full variable domain is GAGVSQSPSNKVTEKGKDVELRCDPISGHTALYWYRQSLGQGLEFLIYFQGNSAPDKSGLPSDRFSAERTGGSVSTLTIQRTQQEDSAVYLCASSPTLALYEQYFGPGTRLTVT.